A single sample gave rise to the 31 T cell receptor beta chains below, sequenced in a study of blood T cell repertoires in COVID-19. The assay was immunoSEQ multiplex PCR, and TCRdb's table has in-frame clones only and misses some. This sample has fewer than 300,000 clones, with roughly four fifths found just once. The sample consisted of peripheral blood. These receptor sequences come from a person between 65 and 80 years old with COVID-19, enrolled during active disease.

The chain's CDR3 is CSASAGGGDEKLFF. CDR3 nucleotide sequence: TGCAGTGCTAGTGCAGGGGGCGGAGATGAAAAACTGTTTTTT. V gene TRBV20-1 combines with J gene TRBJ1-4; TRBD1 aligns across 8 bases. The V segment lost 3 bases and the J segment 6 bases; nucleotides outside the gene matches: 6. Germline V CDR1 and CDR2: DFQATT, SNEGSKA (reference sequence). This CDR3 comprises 14 residues.

The rearrangement links TRBV19 to TRBJ2-4, with a tentative D call TRBD1 (6 bases). In germline, CDR1 is LNHDA, CDR2 SQIVND (reference sequence). Trimming pared 5 bases from V and 6 bases from J, leaving 17 bases between. This CDR3 is 15 amino acids long. CDR3 bases: TGTGCCAGTAGTCCTCGACAGGAAACAGGAAACATTCAGTACTTC. This gives the protein CASSPRQETGNIQYF.

As DNA, the CDR3 is TGTGCCAGCAGCCTTACCCAGGGTACTGAGCAGTTCTTC. Protein sequence: CASSLTQGTEQFF. V and J are TRBV14 and TRBJ2-1; D is perhaps TRBD1 (5 bases). The CDR3 covers 13 residues. V lost 4 bases to trimming and J lost 9 bases, with 13 bases between them. The germline V gene has CDR1 SGHDN and CDR2 FVKESK.

The rearrangement uses TRBV6-2 or TRBV6-3 and TRBJ1-2, with unresolved D. The CDR3 extends over 12 amino acids. Germline-derived CDR1 and CDR2 are MNHEY and SVGEGT. Trimming removed 5 bases from V and 4 bases from J, with 8 bases in between. The CDR3 DNA reads as TGTGCCAGCAGTCAAGCGGTCTATGGCTACACCTTC. Translating gives CASSQAVYGYTF.

The V gene is TRBV18, the J gene TRBJ2-5; D is unresolved. Germline V lookup: CDR1 KGHSH, CDR2 LQKENI. This CDR3 has 14 residues. Deletions cut 0 bases from V and 2 bases from J, with 7 bases between. CDR3 nucleotide sequence: TGTGCCAGCTCACCACCCTCCAGACAAGAGACCCAGTACTTC. The encoded protein is CASSPPSRQETQYF.

This clone was seen just once. In nucleotides, the CDR3 is TGTGCCAGCAGCCAAGTAGGGGGAGTGGACTATGGCTACACCTTC. Amino acids: CASSQVGGVDYGYTF. The chain has TRBV14 and TRBJ1-2; TRBD1 is a possible D gene (6 bases). V lost 1 base to trimming and J lost 3 bases, with 12 bases between them. The V gene's germline CDR1 is SGHDN and CDR2 FVKESK. The CDR3 spans 15 residues. Together with reference TRBV14 and TRBJ1-2, the CDR3 gives the full variable domain: EAGVTQFPSHSVIEKGQTVTLRCDPISGHDNLYWYRRVMGKEIKFLLHFVKESKQDESGMPNNRFLAERTGGTYSTLKVQPAELEDSGVYFCASSQVGGVDYGYTFGSGTRLTVV.

V gene TRBV20-1 combines with J gene TRBJ2-3, with unresolved D. Germline V gives CDR1 DFQATT, CDR2 SNEGSKA (reference sequence). CDR3 length: 11 residues. V was pared by 3 bases and J by 5 bases, with 6 bases between. The CDR3 is CSASIGDTQYF. The CDR3 bases are TGCAGTGCTAGCATCGGAGATACGCAGTATTTT.

The chain recombines TRBV19 with TRBJ2-7; 11 nucleotides match TRBD2. V trimming: 5 bases; J trimming: 3 bases; junction bases outside the gene matches: 9. CDR1 and CDR2 (germline): LNHDA, SQIVND (reference sequence). The CDR3 has 16 residues. The DNA of the CDR3 is TGTGCCAGTAGTCCCCAGTCTAGCGGGGGGAGCTACGAGCAGTACTTC. Its translation: CASSPQSSGGSYEQYF.

The J gene is TRBJ1-3, the V gene TRBV7-9; TRBD1 is a possible D gene (6 bases). V was trimmed by 3 bases and J by 0 bases, leaving 12 bases between them. There are 16 residues in the CDR3. Germline lookup yields CDR1 SEHNR and CDR2 FQNEAQ (reference sequence). The CDR3 loop reads CASSFRDTNSGNTIYF. The CDR3 DNA reads TGTGCCAGCAGCTTCCGGGACACAAACTCTGGAAACACCATATATTTT.

Written as DNA, the CDR3 is TGTGCCAGCAGCGACTCGGACAGGGGTTCAAACGAGCAGTTCTTC. Amino acids: CASSDSDRGSNEQFF. This rearrangement joins TRBV9 to TRBJ2-1; 9 bases line up with TRBD1. Trimming at V came to 3 bases and at J to 10 bases, leaving 11 bases not matched to a gene. The CDR3 runs 15 residues. Germline V CDR1 and CDR2: SGDLS, YYNGEE.

The chain joins TRBV6-5 to TRBJ1-6; D is unresolved. Germline CDR1 MNHEY, CDR2 SVGAGI. Trimming removed 5 bases at V and 12 bases at J, with 14 bases between. This CDR3 has 13 residues. CDR3 bases: TGTGCCAGCAGTCCCCCGGGGTCGAGACCCCTCCACTTT. It encodes CASSPPGSRPLHF.

The chain has TRBV7-3 and TRBJ2-2; possibly TRBD1 for D (6 bases). This CDR3 region has 14 residues. Germline V gene lookup returns CDR1 SGHTA and CDR2 FQGTGA. Trimming removed 5 bases from V and 4 bases from J, with 11 bases in between. CDR3 in DNA: TGTGCCAGCAGCCGGGACACCAGCACCGGGGAGCTGTTTTTT. This gives the protein CASSRDTSTGELFF.

The sample holds one count of this clone. This chain connects TRBV11-1 to TRBJ1-1; no clear D. The CDR3 is 14 residues long. From germline, CDR1 is SGHAT and CDR2 FQDESV (reference sequence). The V end was cut by 5 bases, the J end by 2 bases, with 12 bases between. DNA of the CDR3: TGTGCCAGCAGCCAAGAAACAGTAAACACTGAAGCTTTCTTT. Amino acids: CASSQETVNTEAFF. Full variable domain (outside the CDR3, taken from reference TRBV11-1 and TRBJ1-1): EAEVAQSPRYKITEKSQAVAFWCDPISGHATLYWYRQILGQGPELLVQFQDESVVDDSQLPKDRFSAERLKGVDSTLKIQPAELGDSAMYLCASSQETVNTEAFFGQGTRLTVV.

V usage is TRBV2 and J usage is TRBJ2-2; possible D gene TRBD2, 6 bases. The CDR3 covers 15 residues. Looked up from germline, CDR1 is SNHLY and CDR2 is FYNNEI. V gave up 5 bases and J gave up 2 bases, with 12 bases separating them. Here the CDR3 reads CASSRSGPNTGELFF. The CDR3 bases are TGTGCCAGCAGTAGAAGCGGGCCTAACACCGGGGAGCTGTTTTTT. Drawing the rest from reference TRBV2 and TRBJ2-2, the complete variable domain is EPEVTQTPSHQVTQMGQEVILRCVPISNHLYFYWYRQILGQKVEFLVSFYNNEISEKSEIFDDQFSVERPDGSNFTLKIRSTKLEDSAMYFCASSRSGPNTGELFFGEGSRLTVL.

V gene TRBV19 combines with J gene TRBJ1-1, with D maybe TRBD1 (5 bases). The CDR3 consists of 13 residues. Germline loops: CDR1 LNHDA, CDR2 SQIVND (reference sequence). Deletions cut 5 bases from V and 11 bases from J, with 18 bases between. CDR3: CASSPVDSQAAFF. The CDR3, as DNA: TGTGCCAGTAGTCCCGTAGACAGCCAGGCGGCTTTCTTT.

The genes are TRBV3-1 (or the pseudogene TRBV3-2) and TRBJ2-7, with 10 bases aligning to TRBD1. V shed 4 bases and J 1 base; nucleotides not matched to a gene: 4. The CDR3 runs to 15 residues. Germline-derived CDR1 and CDR2 are LGHDT and YNNKEL (reference sequence). In nucleotides, the CDR3 is TGTGCCAGCAGCCGAGGACAGGGGGGTTCCTACGAGCAGTACTTC. Its translation is CASSRGQGGSYEQYF.

The CDR3 here is CATSRDRDFINTEAFF. The CDR3 DNA reads as TGTGCCACCAGCAGAGATCGGGACTTCATAAACACTGAAGCTTTCTTT. The chain uses TRBV15 and TRBJ1-1, with D possibly TRBD1 on 5 matching bases. The CDR3 is made up of 16 amino acids. Trimming pared 0 bases from V and 2 bases from J, leaving 13 bases between. The germline V gene has CDR1 LNHNV and CDR2 YYDKDF (reference sequence).

The V and J genes are TRBV15 and TRBJ2-3, with 7 bases lining up with TRBD1. CDR3 length: 17 residues. The junction had 11 bases not matched to a gene; V was cut back by 3 bases and J by 2 bases. CDR1 and CDR2 from the germline V gene are LNHNV and YYDKDF (reference sequence). The DNA for the CDR3 is TGTGCCACCAGCAGTTTTCCGGGACAGCGATCCACAGATACGCAGTATTTT. As protein: CATSSFPGQRSTDTQYF.

The genes are TRBV29-1 and TRBJ2-5; D may be TRBD2 (5 bases). Trimming took off 2 bases at V and 5 bases at J, with 12 bases between the two ends. The CDR3 extends over 13 amino acids. In germline, CDR1 is SQVTM, CDR2 ANQGSEA. The DNA for the CDR3 is TGCAGCGTTGAAAGAGGGCCCGGGGAGACCCAGTACTTC. This gives the protein CSVERGPGETQYF.

CDR3 DNA: TGTGCCAGCAGTTCTGACAGGGTGGGCACCGGGGAGCTGTTTTTT. As protein: CASSSDRVGTGELFF. The chain links TRBV27 to TRBJ2-2, with TRBD1 matching 7 bases. The CDR3 length is 15 residues. Germline-derived CDR1 and CDR2 are MNHEY and SMNVEV (reference sequence). V shed 4 bases and J 4 bases; nucleotides not matched to a gene: 6.

The gene calls are TRBV2 and TRBJ2-4, with 7 bases lining up with TRBD2. Germline trimming cut 4 bases from V and 7 bases from J; bases unmatched to any gene: 7. CDR3 length: 14 residues. Germline V lookup: CDR1 SNHLY, CDR2 FYNNEI. The CDR3 DNA sequence: TGTGCCAGCAGTGTCCGGGGGGAAGGGAACATTCAGTACTTC. It is translated as CASSVRGEGNIQYF.

The chain employs TRBV3-1 (or the pseudogene TRBV3-2) and TRBJ1-3; D remains unclear. V dropped 2 bases and J dropped 4 bases, with 6 bases sitting between them. The CDR3 has 13 amino acids. Germline lookup yields CDR1 LGHDT and CDR2 YNNKEL (reference sequence). The CDR3: CASSQWAGNTIYF. The CDR3 bases are TGTGCCAGCAGCCAATGGGCCGGAAACACCATATATTTT.

The chain employs TRBV7-2 and TRBJ1-2; 7 positions agree with TRBD1. J lost 14 bases, V lost 4 bases, and 7 bases had no gene match. In germline, CDR1 is SGHTA, CDR2 FQGNSA. The CDR3 loop spans 11 amino acids. CDR3 sequence reads: CASSSPTGKTF. The CDR3 DNA follows: TGTGCCAGCAGCTCCCCGACAGGGAAGACCTTC.

The chain is built from TRBV7-2 and TRBJ1-3, with D tentatively TRBD1 (6 bases). The CDR3 loop spans 15 amino acids. The germline CDR1 and CDR2 sequences are SGHTA and FQGNSA. V lost 1 base and J 0 bases, leaving 7 bases between the germline ends. The CDR3 reads CASSLGRGSGNTIYF. CDR3 nucleotides: TGTGCCAGCAGCTTAGGCAGGGGCTCTGGAAACACCATATATTTT. Complete variable domain (other parts from reference TRBV7-2 and TRBJ1-3): GAGVSQSPSNKVTEKGKDVELRCDPISGHTALYWYRQSLGQGLEFLIYFQGNSAPDKSGLPSDRFSAERTGGSVSTLTIQRTQQEDSAVYLCASSLGRGSGNTIYFGEGSWLTVV.

This chain uses TRBV6-2 or TRBV6-3 with TRBJ2-1; the match to TRBD2 covers 7 bases. The germline gives CDR1 MNHEY, CDR2 SVGEGT. The CDR3 has 14 residues. V gave up 2 bases and J gave up 3 bases; unmatched junction bases: 1. The DNA for the CDR3 is TGTGCCAGCAGTTACCCGGGAGGCTACAATGAGCAGTTCTTC. Protein: CASSYPGGYNEQFF.

This clone has just a few counts. The chain joins TRBV10-3 to TRBJ1-1; a weak D match, TRBD1 (5 bases). V lost 10 bases and J lost 0, with 18 bases in between. The CDR3 runs to 15 residues. Germline assignment: CDR1 ENHRY and CDR2 SYGVKD. The CDR3 loop is CATNPSKQVNTEAFF. CDR3 bases: TGTGCCACCAACCCCTCTAAACAGGTGAACACTGAAGCTTTCTTT.

The rearrangement links TRBV10-3 to TRBJ2-1; 10 bases map to TRBD2. The CDR3 contains 18 residues. Germline V gene sequence: CDR1 ENHRY, CDR2 SYGVKD. The trim removed 5 bases at V and 3 bases at J, leaving 13 bases unmatched. CDR3 sequence (DNA): TGTGCCATCAGTAACGACCAGCGGGGGGGGTCGAACTACAATGAGCAGTTCTTC. Amino acid sequence: CAISNDQRGGSNYNEQFF.

The chain employs TRBV27 and TRBJ1-2, with no clear D. The germline V gene has CDR1 MNHEY and CDR2 SMNVEV (reference sequence). V gave up 5 bases and J gave up 6 bases, with 13 bases separating them. CDR3 length equals 13 residues. In nucleotides, the CDR3 is TGTGCCAGCAGTAAGAACTGGTTTGATGGCTACACCTTC. The encoded protein is CASSKNWFDGYTF.

This clone was observed a few times. The chain has TRBV7-2 and TRBJ2-1, with 9 positions matching TRBD2. Trimming at V came to 5 bases and at J to 7 bases, leaving 12 bases not matched to a gene. Germline V gives CDR1 SGHTA, CDR2 FQGNSA. The CDR3 runs to 16 residues. Written as DNA, the CDR3 is TGTGCCAGCAGCCCGCGGACTAGCGAAATCAGGAATGAGCAGTTCTTC. Protein: CASSPRTSEIRNEQFF.

V gene TRBV18 combines with J gene TRBJ2-5; the match to TRBD1 covers 10 bases. Trimming at V came to 8 bases and at J to 3 bases, leaving 3 bases not matched to a gene. CDR3 size: 13 residues. Germline CDR1 reads KGHSH; CDR2 reads LQKENI. The CDR3 loop is CASTTGGEETQYF. CDR3 in DNA: TGTGCCAGCACGACAGGGGGCGAAGAGACCCAGTACTTC.

The table lists this clone with a few counts. The V gene is TRBV5-4, the J gene TRBJ2-7; a weak D match, TRBD1 (7 bases). V was clipped by 4 bases and J by 6 bases, with 14 bases between them. Germline loops: CDR1 SGHNT, CDR2 YYREEE (reference sequence). The CDR3 runs to 13 residues. CDR3 nucleotide sequence: TGTGCCAGCAGCAAGGCAGGGGGAGGCGAGCAGTACTTC. Amino acids: CASSKAGGGEQYF. The entire variable domain, with the rest obtained from reference TRBV5-4 and TRBJ2-7, is as follows: ETGVTQSPTHLIKTRGQQVTLRCSSQSGHNTVSWYQQALGQGPQFIFQYYREEENGRGNFPPRFSGLQFPNYSSELNVNALELDDSALYLCASSKAGGGEQYFGPGTRLTVT.